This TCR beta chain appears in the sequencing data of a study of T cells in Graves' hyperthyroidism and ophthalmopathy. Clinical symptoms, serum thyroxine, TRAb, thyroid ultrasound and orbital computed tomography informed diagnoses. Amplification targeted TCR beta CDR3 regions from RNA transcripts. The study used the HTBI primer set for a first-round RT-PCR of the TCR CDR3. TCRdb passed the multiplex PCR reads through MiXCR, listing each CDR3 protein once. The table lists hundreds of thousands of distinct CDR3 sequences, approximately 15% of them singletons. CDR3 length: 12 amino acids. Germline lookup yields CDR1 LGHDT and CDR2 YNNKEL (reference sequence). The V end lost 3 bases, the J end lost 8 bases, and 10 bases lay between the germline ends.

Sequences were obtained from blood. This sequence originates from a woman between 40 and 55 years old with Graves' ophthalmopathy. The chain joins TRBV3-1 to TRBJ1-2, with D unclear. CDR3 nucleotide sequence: TGTGCCAGCAGCCAGGGAGTCGAGGGCTACACCTTC. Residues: CASSQGVEGYTF.